The rows below give T cell receptor beta chains drawn from one sample of a study of neurological immune-mediated disorders. TCRdb re-analysed the 5' RACE reads in MiXCR, keeping a single row per CDR3 protein. The data show fewer than 85,000 distinct CDR3 sequences, under 20% seen once. The specimen was PBMCs. These receptor sequences come from a woman aged 40 to 50 in good health. The CDR3 runs from the conserved cysteine through the conserved F or W. Fields, in order: clone size, D gene, J gene, V gene, CDR3 protein, CDR3 DNA. D genes are given only for firm matches. Expanded clones get a size class; other rows say once, few or many, or leave the size out.

>many|NA|TRBJ2-7|TRBV7-2
CASSSRVGPPEQYF
TGTGCCAGCAGCTCCAGGGTGGGCCCGCCCGAGCAGTACTTC
>NA|NA|TRBJ2-3|TRBV7-3
CASSPGPQADTQYF
TGTGCCAGCAGCCCCGGGCCTCAGGCAGATACGCAGTATTTT
>many|NA|TRBJ2-1|TRBV7-2
CASSSPGGEQFF
TGTGCCAGCAGCTCTCCCGGAGGAGAGCAGTTCTTC
>many|TRBD1|TRBJ1-5|TRBV27
CASSLPRDRGMNNQPQHF
TGTGCCAGCAGCCTACCTCGGGACAGGGGGATGAACAATCAGCCCCAGCATTTT
>many|NA|TRBJ2-2|TRBV14
CASSQDPRGAGELFF
TGTGCCAGCAGCCAAGATCCAAGGGGTGCCGGGGAGCTGTTTTTT
>many|TRBD2|TRBJ2-3|TRBV4-1
CASSPQGLPGADTQYF
TGCGCCAGCAGCCCCCAGGGACTACCGGGGGCAGATACGCAGTATTTT
>many|NA|TRBJ2-1|TRBV20-1
CSAPSSRGDSYNEQFF
TGCAGTGCGCCGTCATCAAGAGGGGATTCCTACAATGAGCAGTTCTTC
>many|NA|TRBJ1-6|TRBV2
CASKGGQGPSPLHF
TGTGCCAGCAAGGGAGGGCAGGGACCCTCACCCCTCCACTTT
>many|NA|TRBJ1-1|TRBV4-2
CASSQGSPLGTEAFF
TGTGCCAGCAGCCAAGGCAGTCCCTTGGGGACTGAAGCTTTCTTT
>many|NA|TRBJ2-1|TRBV6-4
CASSAGSNNEQFF
TGTGCCAGCAGTGCAGGATCCAACAATGAGCAGTTCTTC
>many|NA|TRBJ2-5|TRBV27
CASSLSPLRRETQYF
TGTGCCAGCAGTTTATCTCCCCTTCGAAGAGAGACCCAGTACTTC
>many|NA|TRBJ2-2|TRBV12-3/TRBV12-4
CASSFGRAGELFF
TGTGCCAGCAGTTTCGGACGGGCCGGGGAGCTGTTTTTT
>many|TRBD1|TRBJ1-5|TRBV29-1
CSVGQGRDQPQHF
TGCAGCGTGGGACAGGGCAGGGATCAGCCCCAGCATTTT
>NA|NA|TRBJ2-1|TRBV29-1
CSVAKGGTGATEQFF
TGCAGCGTAGCTAAAGGGGGGACCGGGGCGACTGAGCAGTTCTTC
>many|TRBD1|TRBJ2-3|TRBV4-3
CASSQFLTGGTTGTQYF
TGCGCCAGCAGCCAATTCCTAACAGGGGGCACAACGGGTACGCAGTATTTT